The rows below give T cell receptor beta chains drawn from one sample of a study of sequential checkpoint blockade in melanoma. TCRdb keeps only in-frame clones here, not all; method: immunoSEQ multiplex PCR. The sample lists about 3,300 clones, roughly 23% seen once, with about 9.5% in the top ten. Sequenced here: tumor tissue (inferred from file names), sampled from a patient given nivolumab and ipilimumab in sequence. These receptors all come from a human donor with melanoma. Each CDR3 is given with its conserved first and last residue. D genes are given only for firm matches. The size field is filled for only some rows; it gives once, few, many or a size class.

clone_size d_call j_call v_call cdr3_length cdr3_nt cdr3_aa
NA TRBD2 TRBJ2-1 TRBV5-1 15 TGCGCCAGCAGCTTGGGACTAGCGGGGTTAACTGAGCAGTTCTTC CASSLGLAGLTEQFF
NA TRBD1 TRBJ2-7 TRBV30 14 TGTGCCTGGAGCCGAGGGACAGTCACCTACGAGCAGTACTTC CAWSRGTVTYEQYF
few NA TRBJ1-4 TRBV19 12 TGTGCCAGTAGGGCAGTAGGTGAAAAACTGTTTTTT CASRAVGEKLFF
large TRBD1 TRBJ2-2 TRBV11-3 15 TGTGCCAGCAGTTTACAGGGGAAGGACACCGGGGAGCTGTTTTTT CASSLQGKDTGELFF
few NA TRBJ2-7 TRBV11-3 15 TGTGCCAGCAGATTTACCGGGGTCGGGGACTACGAGCAGTACTTC CASRFTGVGDYEQYF
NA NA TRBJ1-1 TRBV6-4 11 TGTGCCATCACTCGGGGGGGCGAAGCTTTCTTT CAITRGGEAFF
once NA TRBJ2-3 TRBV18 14 TGTGCCAGCTCACCTCTAGCCGGCACAGATACGCAGTATTTT CASSPLAGTDTQYF
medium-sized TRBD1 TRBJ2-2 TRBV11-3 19 TGTGCCAGCAGCCCTACAAGACTTATCCGGGACAGGGGTTCCGGGGAGCTGTTTTTT CASSPTRLIRDRGSGELFF
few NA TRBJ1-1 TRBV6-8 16 TGTGCCAGCAGTTACCCTACCTCGACAAAGAACACTGAAGCTTTCTTT CASSYPTSTKNTEAFF
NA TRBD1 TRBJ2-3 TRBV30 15 TGTGCCTGGACTCGGAGGACAGGGGGCACGGATACGCAGTATTTT CAWTRRTGGTDTQYF
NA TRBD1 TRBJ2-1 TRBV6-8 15 TGTGCCAGCAGTGACGCCCCGAGGGGGCGCGATGAGCAGTTCTTC CASSDAPRGRDEQFF
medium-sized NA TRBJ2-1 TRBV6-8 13 TGTGCCAGCAGTTCGTCTAGCTGGAATGAGCAGTTCTTC CASSSSSWNEQFF
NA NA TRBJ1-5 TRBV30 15 TGTGCCTGGAGTGTAAAGGGGGGCTTTTTTCAGCCCCAGCATTTT CAWSVKGGFFQPQHF
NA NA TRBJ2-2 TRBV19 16 TGTGCCAGTAGTATAGATCCCCGACGTAGGTCCGGGGAGCTGTTTTTT CASSIDPRRRSGELFF
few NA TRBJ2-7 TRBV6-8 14 TGTGCCAGCAGATCCGGACGGAGCCGTTACGAGCAGTACTTC CASRSGRSRYEQYF
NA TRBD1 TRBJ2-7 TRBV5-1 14 TGCGCCAGCAGCGCAACAGGACAGGGAGCCGAGCAGTACTTC CASSATGQGAEQYF
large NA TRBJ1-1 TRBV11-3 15 TGTGCCAGCAGCTTCGATTTGGGATCTGGGACTGAAGCTTTCTTT CASSFDLGSGTEAFF
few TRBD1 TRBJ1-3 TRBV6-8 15 TGTGCCAGCAGTACGGACAGGGGAACTGGAAACACCATATATTTT CASSTDRGTGNTIYF
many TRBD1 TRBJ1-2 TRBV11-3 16 TGTGCCAGCAGCTTAACACAAGACAGGGGGCTTGATGGCTACACCTTC CASSLTQDRGLDGYTF
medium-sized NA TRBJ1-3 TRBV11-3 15 TGTGCCAGCAGCTTTATGACAGCGGCAGGCGGCACCATATATTTT CASSFMTAAGGTIYF
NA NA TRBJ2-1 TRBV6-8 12 TGTGCCAGCGGGCGGCGGGGCTGGGAGCAGTTCTTC CASGRRGWEQFF
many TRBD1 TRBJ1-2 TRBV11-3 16 TGTGCCAGCAGCTTAGTGGGGACAGGGGGTACGGTTGGCTACACCTTC CASSLVGTGGTVGYTF
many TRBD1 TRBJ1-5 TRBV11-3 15 TGTGCCAGCAGCCGATCACAGGGGGCAAATCAGCCCCAGCATTTT CASSRSQGANQPQHF
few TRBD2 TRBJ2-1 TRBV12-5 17 TGTGCTAGTGGTTTGCCCTTCTCGGCGGGGGGAAACAATGAGCAGTTCTTC CASGLPFSAGGNNEQFF
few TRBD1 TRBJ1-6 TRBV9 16 TGTGCCAGCAGCGTCGGACCCGGGACAGGGGGATCACCCCTCCACTTT CASSVGPGTGGSPLHF
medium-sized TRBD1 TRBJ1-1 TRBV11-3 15 TGTGCCAGCAGCTTACAGGGGGCTTGGGACACTGAAGCTTTCTTT CASSLQGAWDTEAFF